These 4 T cell receptor beta chains originate from one sample sequenced in a study of blood T cells in healthy people across ages. Then a second PCR, running about 6 to 11 cycles, was carried out with a sample-barcoded 5' primer and a J-beta primer mix. TCRdb reanalysed the 5' RACE reads using MiXCR and keeps one entry per CDR3 protein. The table includes around 1,700,000 distinct CDR3 sequences, approximately 30% detected once. Sequencing was carried out using blood. The receptor source for this set is a woman in her thirties in good health.

Concerning this clonotype itself: A junction end diverges from the germline sequence, so it may reflect a read error. This chain joins TRBV20-1 and TRBJ1-2; D is unclear. Germline V gene data show CDR1 as DFQATT and CDR2 as SNEGSKA (reference sequence). The CDR3 runs to 13 residues. The CDR3 bases are TGCAGTGCTAGTGCCAGCTCATCCTATGACTACACCTTC. This sequence encodes CSASASSSYDYTF.

This clonotype was counted between two and nine times. V and J are TRBV29-1 and TRBJ1-2; D gene uncertain. Trimming cost V 6 bases and J 6 bases, with 17 bases left between them. The germline gives CDR1 SQVTM, CDR2 ANQGSEA. The CDR3 runs 13 residues. This chain's CDR3 is CSVGGLSEDGYTF. For the CDR3, the DNA is TGCAGCGTGGGCGGGCTCAGTGAGGATGGCTACACCTTC.

This chain connects TRBV15 to TRBJ1-1, with D uncertain. The CDR3 runs to 15 residues. Trimming cost V 0 bases and J 6 bases, with 14 bases left between them. Germline CDR1 and CDR2: LNHNV and YYDKDF (reference sequence). CDR3 sequence: CATSRDPQTLPEAFF. The CDR3 nucleotides read TGTGCCACCAGCAGAGACCCACAGACCCTACCTGAAGCTTTCTTT.

This clonotype was seen a handful of times. This chain links TRBV6-5 with TRBJ1-2; 8 nucleotides agree with TRBD1. Germline CDR1 reads MNHEY; CDR2 reads SVGAGI. V lost 2 bases to trimming and J lost 8 bases; unmatched junction nucleotides: 7. The CDR3 totals 14 residues. Here the CDR3 reads CASSYGQGYGGYTF. The CDR3 bases are TGTGCCAGCAGTTACGGACAGGGCTACGGGGGCTACACCTTC.